This T cell receptor beta chain was recovered during a study of spatial heterogeneity in lung cancer. Germline V gene sequence: CDR1 DFQATT, CDR2 SNEGSKA (reference sequence). The CDR3 sequence is 15 residues long. Losses at the gene ends were 4 bases for V and 2 bases for J; bases not matched to a gene: 9. This clonotype was detected many times. The time point denotes: sample taken at primary tumor resection. TCRdb recomputed calls from the 5' RACE reads with MiXCR, one row per CDR3 protein. The data show roughly 20,000 distinct CDR3 sequences, with 4.6% seen just once and 7% to 8.5% held by the top ten.

The receptor comes from a male donor with early-stage non-small cell lung cancer. Sequencing was performed on PBMCs, taken at surgery. This sequence joins TRBV20-1 and TRBJ2-3; 7 nucleotides match TRBD2. CDR3: CSATQAGLNTDTQYF. CDR3 nucleotides: TGCAGTGCTACGCAGGCGGGACTAAACACAGATACGCAGTATTTT.